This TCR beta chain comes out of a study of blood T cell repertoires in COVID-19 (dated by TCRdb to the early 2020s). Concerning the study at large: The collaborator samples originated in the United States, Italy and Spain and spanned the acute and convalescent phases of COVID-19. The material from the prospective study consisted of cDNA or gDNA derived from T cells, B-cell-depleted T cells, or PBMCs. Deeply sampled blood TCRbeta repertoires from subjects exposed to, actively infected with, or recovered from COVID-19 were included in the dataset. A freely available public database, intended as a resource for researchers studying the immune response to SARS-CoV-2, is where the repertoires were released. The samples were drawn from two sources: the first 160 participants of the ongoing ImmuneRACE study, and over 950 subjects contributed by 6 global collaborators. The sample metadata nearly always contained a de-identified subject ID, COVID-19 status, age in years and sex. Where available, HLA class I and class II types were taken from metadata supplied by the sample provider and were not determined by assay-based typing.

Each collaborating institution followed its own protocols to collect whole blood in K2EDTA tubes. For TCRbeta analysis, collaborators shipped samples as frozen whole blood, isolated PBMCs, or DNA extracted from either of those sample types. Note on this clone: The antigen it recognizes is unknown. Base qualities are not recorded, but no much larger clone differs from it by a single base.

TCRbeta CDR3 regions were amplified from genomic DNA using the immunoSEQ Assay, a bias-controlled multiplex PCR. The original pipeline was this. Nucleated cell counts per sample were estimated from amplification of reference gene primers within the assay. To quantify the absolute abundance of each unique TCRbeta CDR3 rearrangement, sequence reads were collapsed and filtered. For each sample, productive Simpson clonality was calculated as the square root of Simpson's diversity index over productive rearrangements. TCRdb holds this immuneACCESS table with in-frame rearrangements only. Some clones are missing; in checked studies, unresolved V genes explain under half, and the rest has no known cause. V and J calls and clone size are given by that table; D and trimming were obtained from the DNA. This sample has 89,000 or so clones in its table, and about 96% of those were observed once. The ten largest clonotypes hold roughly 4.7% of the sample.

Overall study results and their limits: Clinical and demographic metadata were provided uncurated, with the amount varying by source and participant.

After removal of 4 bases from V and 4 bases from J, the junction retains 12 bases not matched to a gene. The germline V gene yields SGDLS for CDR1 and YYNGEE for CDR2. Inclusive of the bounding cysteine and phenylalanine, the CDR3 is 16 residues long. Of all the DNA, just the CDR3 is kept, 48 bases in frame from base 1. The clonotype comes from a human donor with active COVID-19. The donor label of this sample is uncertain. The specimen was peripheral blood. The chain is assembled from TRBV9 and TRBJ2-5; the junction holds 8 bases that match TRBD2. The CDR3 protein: CASSSHSSGSGETQYF. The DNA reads TGTGCCAGCAGCTCTCACTCCAGCGGGAGCGGAGAGACCCAGTACTTC. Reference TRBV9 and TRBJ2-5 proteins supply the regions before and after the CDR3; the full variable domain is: DSGVTQTPKHLITATGQRVTLRCSPRSGDLSVYWYQQSLDQGLQFLIQYYNGEERAKGNILERFSAQQFPDLHSELNLSSLELGDSALYFCASSSHSSGSGETQYFGPGTRLLVL.